This note documents a single T cell receptor beta chain sequence. Its binding antigen is unknown. Base qualities are not recorded, but no much larger clone differs from it by a single base. In this study, focal radiation therapy paired with CTLA-4 blockade (ipilimumab) was tested in patients who had chemo-refractory metastatic non-small-cell lung cancer. The source of the sample is a study of radiotherapy plus CTLA-4 blockade in lung cancer (dated by TCRdb to 2017 to 2018). Describing the broader study: Among enrolled patients, about 17% had an objective response and 31% reached disease control.

Looking up the germline V gene yields CDR1 MNHEY and CDR2 SVGAGI. Trimming at the junction amounts to 5 bases on V and 0 bases on J, and the germline ends lie 8 bases apart. From cysteine to phenylalanine, the CDR3 is 14 amino acids long. The CDR3 DNA has 42 bases and is translated from base 1. The research as a whole found: Increased serum interferon-beta after radiation, together with early dynamic changes in blood T cell clones, were reported to be the strongest predictors of response. After treatment with radiotherapy and ipilimumab, TCR clones that originated in tumors expanded in peripheral blood.

Receptors were amplified or captured by the immunoSEQ multiplex PCR assay. Not all clones reach the TCRdb copy of this immuneACCESS table, which keeps in-frame sequences only. Checked studies attribute under half of the gap to unresolved V genes and leave the rest unexplained. The sample contains tens of thousands of clones, approximately 70% of them found a single time. About 8.5% of the sample comes from the top ten. The input for sequencing was peripheral blood, taken from a patient treated with radiotherapy plus ipilimumab. The receptor's source is a human donor with non-small cell lung cancer whose response to radiotherapy plus ipilimumab could not be evaluated. Recombination joined TRBV6-5 with TRBJ1-3, with the D gene uncertain. The CDR3 corresponds to CASSDTSSGNTIYF. DNA sequence: TGTGCCAGCAGTGACACAAGCTCTGGAAACACCATATATTTT.